The sequence of this TCR beta chain was determined in a study of T-cell reconstitution after alpha-beta-depleted transplantation in children. General study findings and limits: Several hundred expanded graft clones reportedly supplied alpha-beta T cells about two months after transplant. Fresh T-cell production supplied most of the T-cell counts and diversity seen one year after transplant. After transplant, high TCRbeta diversity at day 60 in some patients arose from surviving recipient T cells and thymic progenitors.

The CDR3 runs to 13 residues. CDR1 and CDR2 (germline): MNHEY, SMNVEV (reference sequence). With V trimmed by 3 bases and J by 6 bases, 4 bases remained unmatched. Unique molecular identifiers featured in how the TCRbeta library was prepared. TCRdb re-called the PCR reads with MiXCR, one entry per CDR3 protein. Found here are approximately 500,000 distinct CDR3 sequences, about 10% of them singletons; the top ten hold 2% to 2.5%. As for this clonotype: Antigen unknown.

The V gene is TRBV27, the J gene TRBJ1-1; 7 bases map to TRBD1. This material consisted of PBMCs, taken before TCRalphabeta/CD19-depleted stem cell transplant. The sequence derives from a child aged 2 to 15 with inherited bone marrow failure, due to receive a stem cell transplant. CDR3 coding DNA: TGTGCCAGCAGTTTTGACAGGGCCTCTGAAGCTTTCTTT. Its translation is CASSFDRASEAFF.